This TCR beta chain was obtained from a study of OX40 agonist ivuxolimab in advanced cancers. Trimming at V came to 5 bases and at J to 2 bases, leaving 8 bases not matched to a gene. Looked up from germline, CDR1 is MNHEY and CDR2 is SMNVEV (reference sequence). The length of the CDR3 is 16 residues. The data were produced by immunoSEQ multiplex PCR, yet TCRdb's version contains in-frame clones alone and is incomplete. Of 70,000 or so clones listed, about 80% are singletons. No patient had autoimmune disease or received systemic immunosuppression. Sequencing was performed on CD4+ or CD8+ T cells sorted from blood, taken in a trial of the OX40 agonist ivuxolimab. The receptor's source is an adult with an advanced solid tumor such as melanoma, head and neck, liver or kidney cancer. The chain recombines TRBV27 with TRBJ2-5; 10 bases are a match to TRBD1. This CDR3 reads CASSDLDRGVQETQYF. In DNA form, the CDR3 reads TGTGCCAGCAGTGACCTGGACAGGGGGGTACAAGAGACCCAGTACTTC.